This T cell receptor beta chain was found in a study of vaccination and CD4 T cells after COVID-19. V was clipped by 4 bases and J by 3 bases, with 9 bases between them. The CDR3 sequence is 13 residues long. As for this clonotype: Its matching antigen is unknown.

The treatment was: roughly 11-day PBMC culture with coronavirus spike peptide pools or control peptides (ViraFEST assay). Scientists ran DNA taken from cultured CD4+ T cells through the Oncomine TCR Beta short-read assay for sequencing. In TCRdb, the PCR reads were re-called with MiXCR into one record per CDR3 protein. This sample has around 9,600 distinct CDR3 sequences, with around 53% found just once. The sample consisted of CD4+ T cells from blood, cultured in vitro. The TCR comes from a human donor who had recovered from COVID-19. The rearrangement joins TRBV12-3 or TRBV12-4 to TRBJ1-2; D perhaps matches TRBD1 (6 bases). CDR3 sequence: CASSSNRDYGYTF. The CDR3 DNA reads TGTGCCAGCAGTTCGAACAGGGACTATGGCTACACCTTC.